This T cell receptor (beta chain) was profiled in a study of OX40 agonist ivuxolimab in advanced cancers. Study details: Patients were infused with ivuxolimab every 2 weeks at 0.01 to 10 mg/kg. The dose-escalation cohort was roughly 83% male, with a mean age of about 58 years, ranging roughly 23 to 79. Participants could have had prior anti-PD-1, anti-PD-L1 or anti-CTLA-4 therapy, and less than 45% had some.

Per germline, CDR1 SGHRS and CDR2 YFSETQ. Between the trimmed V and J ends, which lost 3 bases and 0 bases, there was a span of 10 bases. The CDR3 loop spans 14 amino acids. Study conclusions and caveats: Researchers did not establish what antigens the expanded peripheral T cells target.

Method: immunoSEQ multiplex PCR; TCRdb's copy keeps in-frame clones and lacks some. Altogether approximately 65,000 clones are present, 86% being singletons, with the ten largest covering approximately 1.1%. Comments on this clone: What it recognizes is unknown.

The receptor was isolated from an adult with an advanced solid tumor such as melanoma, head and neck, liver or kidney cancer. This sequence joins TRBV5-1 and TRBJ2-7; D gene uncertain. The sequenced sample was CD4+ or CD8+ T cells sorted from blood, obtained in a trial of the OX40 agonist ivuxolimab. CDR3 sequence reads: CASSWSSVSYEQYF. The CDR3 DNA reads TGCGCCAGCAGCTGGAGTTCGGTCTCCTACGAGCAGTACTTC.